The text below deals with one T cell receptor (beta chain). Antigen: not known. Using immunoSEQ multiplex PCR, the repertoire was profiled, and TCRdb retains in-frame clones only, with some absent. The sample records 55,000 to 80,000 clones, about 88% being singletons. The sample is drawn from a study of OX40 agonist ivuxolimab in advanced cancers. About the research overall: The mean age was around 56 years, ranging from about 23 to 79, with approximately 85% of participants male.

Study-level results: Averaging showed that CD8+ T cells had more expanded clones than CD4+ did.

Trimming removed 3 bases from V and 7 bases from J, with 16 bases in between. The germline CDR1 and CDR2 sequences are MDHEN and SYDVKM. The CDR3 runs to 15 residues. This chain connects TRBV28 to TRBJ1-5; no reliable D call. The starting material was CD4+ or CD8+ T cells sorted from blood, obtained in a trial of the OX40 agonist ivuxolimab. This receptor was obtained from an adult with an advanced solid tumor such as melanoma, head and neck, liver or kidney cancer. The CDR3 nucleotides read TGTGCCAGCAGTTTTCGTCCTGGTTTATACCAGCCCCAGCATTTT. It encodes CASSFRPGLYQPQHF.